This T cell receptor (beta chain) was found in a study of CD8 T cells in Susac syndrome. Study as a whole: Of the sequenced Susac syndrome patients, over 5 had active disease and fewer than ten were in remission.

Germline V gene data show CDR1 as DFQATT and CDR2 as SNEGSKA (reference sequence). The germline V and J ends were trimmed by 6 bases and 2 bases, with 11 bases remaining between them. This CDR3 has 14 amino acids. After extraction with the RNeasy kit, about 0.5 to 1 ug of the RNA was reverse transcribed using random hexamers. Amplification of TCR beta CDR3 across 54 Vbeta and 13 Jbeta was performed with immunoSEQ multiplex PCR. Using its own MiXCR run on the immunoSEQ multiplex PCR reads, TCRdb lists one record per CDR3 protein. The sample yields some 240,000 distinct CDR3 sequences, 90% to 96% seen once. TEMRA cells were FACS-enriched, unlike CD8+ and CD4+ T cells, which were negatively isolated. Overall study findings and caveats: Clonal expansion did not appear in Susac syndrome CD4+ T cell repertoires.

Regarding this clonotype: As yet, its antigen is unknown.

The chain employs TRBV20-1 and TRBJ2-6; D not resolved. The source is a human donor with Susac syndrome. The sample taken for sequencing was CD4+ T cells from PBMCs. Written as DNA, the CDR3 is TGCAGTGCCCCTCTAGATCCTGGGGCCAACGTCCTGACTTTC. This codes for CSAPLDPGANVLTF.